This is a list of T cell receptor beta chains from one sample in a study of shared clonotypes between healthy human individuals. TCRdb's copy holds only in-frame clones and misses some; the assay was immunoSEQ multiplex PCR. The sample yields about 2.1 million clones, about 93% seen once. Sequenced input: naive CD8+ T cells from PBMCs. These receptor sequences come from a man aged 18 to 29 in good health. Some clones in this sample may be carry-over from other donors' samples. The CDR3 runs from the conserved cysteine through the conserved F or W. D genes are given only for firm matches. Size is stated for part of the rows, as once, few or many counts, or as a class when the clone is expanded.

J gene	V gene	D gene	clone size	CDR3 protein	CDR3 DNA
TRBJ2-1	TRBV7-9	TRBD1	-	CASTPGQGLNEQFF	TGTGCCAGCACCCCGGGACAGGGGCTCAATGAGCAGTTCTTC
TRBJ1-1	TRBV4-1	-	-	CASSQLPRNTEAFF	TGCGCCAGCAGCCAATTACCAAGGAACACTGAAGCTTTCTTT
TRBJ1-2	TRBV5-1	-	once	CASSFSLRYGYTF	TGCGCCAGCAGCTTTTCCCTTAGGTATGGCTACACCTTC
TRBJ2-7	TRBV28	-	-	CASSGTLMRPDEQYF	TGTGCCAGCAGTGGGACGTTGATGAGGCCAGACGAGCAGTACTTC
TRBJ1-1	TRBV6-5	TRBD1	-	CASRDGTGGNTEAFF	TGTGCCAGCAGAGATGGGACAGGGGGAAACACTGAAGCTTTCTTT
TRBJ2-2	TRBV6-1	TRBD2	-	CASSALAGEHTGELFF	TGTGCCAGCAGTGCTCTAGCGGGAGAGCACACCGGGGAGCTGTTTTTT
TRBJ1-1	TRBV13	-	-	CASSLVGRRTEAFF	TGTGCCAGCAGCTTAGTTGGGAGGCGGACTGAAGCTTTCTTT
TRBJ2-1	TRBV18	-	once	CASSPEGVEQFF	TGTGCCAGCTCACCAGAGGGTGTCGAGCAGTTCTTC
TRBJ1-2	TRBV5-1	-	-	CASQERSGPNYGYTF	TGCGCCAGCCAGGAGCGTTCGGGACCTAACTATGGCTACACCTTC
TRBJ2-7	TRBV27	TRBD1	-	CASISNTGGEQYF	TGTGCCAGCATCTCAAATACAGGGGGCGAGCAGTACTTC
TRBJ1-1	TRBV6-5	-	-	CASSLRQAYTEAFF	TGTGCCAGCAGTCTTCGACAGGCGTACACTGAAGCTTTCTTT
TRBJ1-1	TRBV4-1	-	-	CASSQTILGRNTEAFF	TGCGCCAGCAGCCAGACGATTTTGGGGCGAAACACTGAAGCTTTCTTT
TRBJ2-7	TRBV10-1	TRBD2	-	CASSEGTSVLTYEQYF	TGCGCCAGCAGTGAGGGGACTAGTGTCTTAACCTACGAGCAGTACTTC
TRBJ1-2	TRBV25-1	TRBD1	-	CASSGGTDRFNYGYTF	TGTGCCAGCAGTGGCGGGACAGATCGCTTTAACTATGGCTACACCTTC
TRBJ2-3	TRBV30	TRBD1	-	CAWSWTGGADTQYF	TGTGCCTGGAGCTGGACAGGGGGCGCGGATACGCAGTATTTT
TRBJ1-1	TRBV29-1	-	-	CSVGLARGTEAFF	TGCAGCGTTGGACTGGCCAGGGGCACTGAAGCTTTCTTT
TRBJ1-4	TRBV30	-	-	CAWSPPGSYEKLFF	TGTGCCTGGAGTCCCCCTGGCAGTTATGAAAAACTGTTTTTT
TRBJ2-7	TRBV7-9	-	-	CAWEGQYSYEQYF	TGTGCCTGGGAGGGACAATACTCCTACGAGCAGTACTTC
TRBJ2-2	TRBV28	TRBD2	once	CASSFRGLASFGELFF	TGTGCCAGCAGTTTCAGGGGACTAGCGAGTTTCGGGGAGCTGTTTTTT
TRBJ2-3	TRBV11-2	-	-	CASSLQGTRSTDTQYF	TGTGCCAGCAGCCTGCAAGGGACCAGGAGCACAGATACGCAGTATTTT
TRBJ1-1	TRBV5-4	-	-	CASSHLRTENTEAFF	TGTGCCAGCAGCCACCTTCGGACAGAGAACACTGAAGCTTTCTTT
TRBJ2-2	TRBV12-5	-	-	CASGYVLAGQNTGELFF	TGTGCTAGTGGTTACGTCTTGGCGGGACAGAACACCGGGGAGCTGTTTTTT
TRBJ1-1	TRBV27	-	-	CASSLTRDWVTEAFF	TGTGCCAGCAGTTTAACCCGGGATTGGGTCACTGAAGCTTTCTTT
TRBJ2-5	TRBV13	TRBD2	-	CASSARLAGTEETQYF	TGTGCCAGCAGCGCAAGACTAGCGGGAACAGAAGAGACCCAGTACTTC
TRBJ2-3	TRBV5-3	-	-	CARSCKRRLYTQYF	TGTGCCAGAAGCTGCAAGAGACGGCTTTATACGCAGTATTTT
TRBJ2-6	TRBV27	-	-	CASSPFPGANVLTF	TGTGCCAGCAGCCCCTTTCCCGGGGCCAACGTCCTGACTTTC
TRBJ2-7	TRBV29-1	-	-	CSALSTGTYEQYF	TGCAGCGCCCTGTCCACAGGTACCTACGAGCAGTACTTC
TRBJ2-5	TRBV4-2	-	-	CASSQDRAETQYF	TGTGCCAGCAGCCAAGACCGGGCGGAGACCCAGTACTTC
TRBJ2-3	TRBV5-1	-	many	CASSFREDSTDTQYF	TGCGCCAGCAGCTTTAGAGAGGATAGCACAGATACGCAGTATTTT
TRBJ2-7	TRBV6-5	TRBD2	-	CASSRSARGDEQYF	TGTGCCAGCAGCCGCAGTGCCCGGGGGGATGAGCAGTACTTC
TRBJ1-2	TRBV28	TRBD1	-	CASSPFSSPPDRGWDGYTF	TGTGCCAGCAGTCCCTTTTCTTCTCCGCCGGACAGGGGTTGGGATGGCTACACCTTC
TRBJ2-7	TRBV19	TRBD2	-	CASSPGGTRSLEQYF	TGTGCCAGTAGTCCCGGGGGGACTCGCTCACTCGAGCAGTACTTC
TRBJ2-1	TRBV12-5	TRBD2	-	CASGPLGAGGDNEQFF	TGTGCTAGTGGTCCACTCGGAGCGGGAGGGGACAATGAGCAGTTCTTC
TRBJ1-4	TRBV18	TRBD1	-	CASSPGQKFNEKLFF	TGTGCCAGCTCACCGGGACAGAAGTTTAATGAAAAACTGTTTTTT
TRBJ2-1	TRBV9	-	-	CASSDRDSTWHEQFF	TGTGCCAGCAGCGACCGGGACTCCACTTGGCATGAGCAGTTCTTC
TRBJ2-7	TRBV11-2	TRBD2	once	CASSRPGLDEQYF	TGTGCCAGCAGCCGACCGGGACTAGACGAGCAGTACTTC
TRBJ2-1	TRBV11-3	-	-	CASSAGPPDEQFF	TGTGCCAGCAGCGCGGGCCCCCCAGATGAGCAGTTCTTC
TRBJ2-7	TRBV5-4	-	-	CASSLGPGPDGGEQYF	TGTGCCAGCAGCTTAGGGCCGGGCCCCGATGGCGGCGAGCAGTACTTC
TRBJ2-1	TRBV19	TRBD2	-	CASSILTSGSYNEQFF	TGTGCCAGTAGTATCTTGACTAGCGGGAGCTACAATGAGCAGTTCTTC
TRBJ1-1	TRBV4-1	-	-	CASSMGPENTEAFF	TGCGCCAGTTCCATGGGGCCGGAGAACACTGAAGCTTTCTTT